The sequence of this TCR beta chain was determined in a study of T cell repertoires in cytomegalovirus infection. Study results and limitations: Ex vivo, HLA-C-restricted CMV-specific TCR beta clonotypes prevailed over the rest of the response.

Each CDR3 protein gets one entry after TCRdb re-called the reads with MiXCR. The sample shows around 500,000 distinct CDR3 sequences, approximately 42% of them seen only once. CDR1 is MNHEY and CDR2 is SVGAGI in the germline V gene. CDR3 length equals 14 residues. Regarding this clonotype: The antigen remains undetermined. At one of its ends the junction is not consistent with the germline gene, which may arise from a read error.

The sample in question was cultured PBMCs, obtained from culture after CMV antigen stimulation. This clonotype was sampled from a human donor in good health (CMV status not recorded). Some clones in this sample may be carry-over from other donors' samples. This chain connects TRBV6-5 to TRBJ2-3; unclear D gene. CDR3 protein: CATSPITNTDTQYF. The CDR3 DNA reads TGTGCCACCAGTCCGATCACGAACACAGATACGCAGTATTTT.